This T cell receptor beta chain was recovered during a study of OX40 agonist ivuxolimab in advanced cancers. Turning to the study itself: Patients were treated with ivuxolimab, an agonistic anti-OX40 (CD134) antibody. Mean age approximately 61 years, range roughly 20 to 85; roughly 82% male. Prior anti-PD-1, anti-PD-L1 or anti-CTLA-4 therapy did not bar entry, and more than 35% had some. Findings and limits, study-wide: CD8+ T cells showed, on average, more clonal expansion than CD4+ cells.

On this clone: Its antigen is undetermined.

Here immunoSEQ multiplex PCR was the method, and the copy in TCRdb shows in-frame clones only, minus some. The sample consists of tens of thousands of clones, roughly 90% of them appearing once. The TCR comes from an adult with an advanced solid tumor such as melanoma, head and neck, liver or kidney cancer. Sample: CD4+ or CD8+ T cells sorted from blood, taken in a trial of the OX40 agonist ivuxolimab.

The CDR3 is CASSLGRLAGETQYF. The DNA of the CDR3 is TGTGCCAGCAGCTTAGGGCGTCTAGCGGGAGAGACCCAGTACTTC. The chain uses TRBV7-2 and TRBJ2-5, with 8 positions matching TRBD2. J gave up 4 bases and V 1 base, and 5 bases lay outside the gene matches. Germline V gene data show CDR1 as SGHTA and CDR2 as FQGNSA. The CDR3 loop spans 15 amino acids.